This T cell receptor (beta chain) originates from a study of T cells in tumors after PD-1 blockade. Across the whole study: Daily vismodegib 150 mg continued in a subset of anti-PD-1-treated patients. Tumor samples yielded 20 to 25-fold more depth than single-cell TCR sequencing.

The CDR3 loop spans 15 amino acids. CDR1 and CDR2 from the germline V gene are SGHTA and FQGNSA. V shed 1 base and J 4 bases; nucleotides not matched to a gene: 7. TCRdb keeps only in-frame clones here, not all; method: immunoSEQ multiplex PCR. The data contain about 1,500 clones, approximately 70% of them singletons. In the case of this clone: The antigen is not known.

Study conclusions and caveats: Blood contained 40% to 50% of the tumor's TCR clonotypes. Most post-therapy expanded exhausted CD8+ clones were new, undetected before treatment.

The sample in question was tumor tissue, obtained before anti-PD-1 treatment. This clonotype was sampled from a human donor with basal cell carcinoma. The chain couples TRBV7-2 to TRBJ2-7; 7 positions agree with TRBD2. CDR3 DNA sequence: TGTGCCAGCAGCTTAGTGGAAGCGGGGAGTTACGAGCAGTACTTC. This translates into CASSLVEAGSYEQYF.